The 18 T cell receptor beta chains below were found in one sample sequenced in a study of shared clonotypes between healthy human individuals. TCRdb keeps only in-frame clones here, not all; method: immunoSEQ multiplex PCR. The sample consists of approximately 650,000 clones, roughly 95% of them appearing once. Terminally differentiated effector memory CD45RA+ cells were excluded from the naive CD8 cells, which were CD45RO-negative and positively selected for CCR7. Sequencing used naive CD8+ T cells sorted from blood. The receptors derive from a woman aged 25 to 39 in good health.

The chain couples TRBV7-2 to TRBJ2-5, with a weak D call TRBD2 (7 bases). Germline V gene lookup returns CDR1 SGHTA and CDR2 FQGNSA. The CDR3 extends over 18 amino acids. Trimming took 5 bases from V and 4 from J, leaving 26 bases between them. The CDR3 coding sequence is TGTGCCAGCAGCCTCGATTTTTGGGGGGGCGCAGGAGGAGAGACCCAGTACTTC. It is translated as CASSLDFWGGAGGETQYF.

The chain recombines TRBV5-5 with TRBJ2-1; 7 bases agree with TRBD2. V lost 0 bases, J lost 6 bases, and 6 bases stayed unmatched. The germline CDR1 and CDR2 sequences are SGHKS and YYEKEE (reference sequence). There are 15 residues in the CDR3. CDR3 in amino acids: CASSLGRSGGNEQFF. The CDR3 nucleotides are TGTGCCAGCAGCTTGGGGCGTTCGGGGGGCAATGAGCAGTTCTTC.

The rearrangement uses TRBV20-1 and TRBJ2-1, with 7 bases lining up with TRBD2. The CDR3 is made up of 11 amino acids. Germline-derived CDR1 and CDR2 are DFQATT and SNEGSKA (reference sequence). Trimming at V came to 0 bases and at J to 13 bases, leaving 3 bases not matched to a gene. In DNA form, the CDR3 reads TGCAGTGCTAGAGAGGGGACTAAACAGTTCTTC. Amino acids: CSAREGTKQFF.

The rearrangement uses TRBV10-3 and TRBJ2-7, with D tentatively TRBD1 (5 bases). V dropped 4 bases and J dropped 5 bases, with 18 bases sitting between them. From germline, CDR1 is ENHRY and CDR2 SYGVKD. The CDR3 contains 15 residues. CDR3 in amino acids: CAISAVQERSNEQYF. The CDR3 DNA reads TGTGCCATCAGTGCAGTACAGGAACGGTCCAACGAGCAGTACTTC.

V and J are TRBV7-3 and TRBJ1-1; possible D gene TRBD1, 6 bases. The CDR3 contains 12 residues. Germline CDR1 SGHTA, CDR2 FQGTGA. Trimming took off 6 bases at V and 7 bases at J, with 12 bases between the two ends. The CDR3 nucleotides read TGTGCCAGCAGTCCCGGGGGCCATGAAGCTTTCTTT. Amino acid sequence: CASSPGGHEAFF.

V is TRBV15 and J is TRBJ1-2; D remains ambiguous. V was shortened by 1 base and J by 8 bases, with 14 bases between the two germline ends. Germline CDR1 and CDR2: LNHNV and YYDKDF (reference sequence). CDR3 length: 14 residues. CDR3 nucleotide sequence: TGTGCCACCAGCAGAGTAGATGATGGTTCGGGCTACACCTTC. Translating it yields CATSRVDDGSGYTF.

The chain carries TRBV2 and TRBJ1-6; D call uncertain. Trimming cost V 3 bases and J 4 bases, with 4 bases left between them. The CDR3 runs 13 residues. From germline, CDR1 is SNHLY and CDR2 FYNNEI. This CDR3 reads CASSDGYNSPLHF. The CDR3 bases are TGTGCCAGCAGTGACGGTTATAATTCACCCCTCCACTTT. Filled out from reference TRBV2 and TRBJ1-6, the complete variable domain reads EPEVTQTPSHQVTQMGQEVILRCVPISNHLYFYWYRQILGQKVEFLVSFYNNEISEKSEIFDDQFSVERPDGSNFTLKIRSTKLEDSAMYFCASSDGYNSPLHFGNGTRLTVT.

In this sample, this clone turned up a few times. The chain couples TRBV27 to TRBJ1-2, with 9 bases matching TRBD1. Germline CDR1 is MNHEY and CDR2 is SMNVEV (reference sequence). The CDR3 runs to 14 residues. V trimming: 4 bases; J trimming: 8 bases; junction bases outside the gene matches: 8. The CDR3 DNA reads as TGTGCCAGCAGTTCGACAGGGGGAAGTGAAGGCTACACCTTC. It codes for CASSSTGGSEGYTF.

The gene calls are TRBV7-9 and TRBJ1-2, with unresolved D. V was pared by 5 bases and J by 4 bases, with 14 bases between. The CDR3 runs 14 residues. CDR1 and CDR2 (germline): SEHNR, FQNEAQ (reference sequence). In nucleotides, the CDR3 is TGTGCCAGCAGCCCCGGTTCGGGTTTCTATGGCTACACCTTC. Its protein product is CASSPGSGFYGYTF.

This clone was recorded only once. The chain has TRBV29-1 and TRBJ2-2, with 7 bases matching TRBD1. This CDR3 has 15 amino acids. Trimming cost V 6 bases and J 2 bases; bases outside gene matches: 9. Germline V lookup: CDR1 SQVTM, CDR2 ANQGSEA. In nucleotides, the CDR3 is TGCAGCGTCCTTGATGGGACAGCTAACACCGGGGAGCTGTTTTTT. Protein: CSVLDGTANTGELFF.

This chain links TRBV5-5 with TRBJ2-5; D remains ambiguous. Per the germline V gene, CDR1 is SGHKS and CDR2 is YYEKEE (reference sequence). CDR3 size: 13 residues. The V and J ends lost 2 bases and 5 bases respectively, with 10 bases between them. The CDR3 DNA reads TGTGCCAGCAGCTTAGACCCGGAGGAGACCCAGTACTTC. Protein sequence: CASSLDPEETQYF.

The chain recombines TRBV7-9 with TRBJ2-7, with D tentatively TRBD1 or TRBD2 (6 bases each). In germline, CDR1 is SEHNR, CDR2 FQNEAQ (reference sequence). The CDR3 spans 15 residues. Trimming shortened V by 0 bases and J by 1 base, and 10 bases separated the two germline ends. CDR3 in DNA: TGTGCCAGCAGCTTAGCTGGGGGGCAGTCCTACGAGCAGTACTTC. Protein: CASSLAGGQSYEQYF.

This chain uses TRBV7-8 with TRBJ2-5; D not certain. Trimming removed 5 bases at V and 5 bases at J, with 6 bases between. CDR3 size: 11 residues. Germline V gene data show CDR1 as SGHVS and CDR2 as FQNEAQ. Written as DNA, the CDR3 is TGTGCCAGCAGCCCAGCGGAGACCCAGTACTTC. Translation gives CASSPAETQYF.

This chain joins TRBV15 and TRBJ2-1; no firm D call. The CDR3 length is 15 residues. V lost 0 bases to trimming and J lost 7 bases, with 13 bases between them. Germline lookup yields CDR1 LNHNV and CDR2 YYDKDF (reference sequence). The CDR3 DNA sequence: TGTGCCACCAGCAGAGACGGGTCGGTGGGGAATGAGCAGTTCTTC. Translated: CATSRDGSVGNEQFF.

This chain links TRBV5-4 with TRBJ1-2; D not resolved. This CDR3 contains 18 residues. Trimming cost V 5 bases and J 4 bases, with 27 bases left between them. Germline values: CDR1 SGHNT, CDR2 YYREEE (reference sequence). CDR3 sequence: CASRSGALSATDPYGYTF. The CDR3 DNA reads as TGTGCCAGCAGATCTGGAGCCTTGTCCGCGACGGACCCCTATGGCTACACCTTC.

This rearrangement joins TRBV7-9 to TRBJ2-1; D unresolved. V lost 4 bases and J lost 4, with 5 bases in between. Per the germline V gene, CDR1 is SEHNR and CDR2 is FQNEAQ (reference sequence). The CDR3 sequence is 12 residues long. The CDR3 nucleotides read TGTGCCAGCAGCTGGGAATACAATGAGCAGTTCTTC. This encodes CASSWEYNEQFF. The full variable domain, in which reference TRBV7-9 and TRBJ2-1 provide the parts outside the CDR3, is DTGVSQNPRHKITKRGQNVTFRCDPISEHNRLYWYRQTLGQGPEFLTYFQNEAQLEKSRLLSDRFSAERPKGSFSTLEIQRTEQGDSAMYLCASSWEYNEQFFGPGTRLTVL.

This clone was detected only once. The chain combines TRBV6-5 with TRBJ2-5, with 7 positions matching TRBD1. The DNA end favors TRBJ2-7, so the J call may be wrong. The CDR3 spans 14 residues. In germline, CDR1 is MNHEY, CDR2 SVGAGI. DNA for the CDR3: TGTGCCAGCAGTTACTCGGGACAGCCATACGAGCAGTACTTC. The encoded protein is CASSYSGQPYEQYF.

V gene TRBV11-2 combines with J gene TRBJ2-4; the D gene is possibly TRBD1 (6 bases). This CDR3 is built from 19 residues. V lost 5 bases and J lost 0, with 23 bases in between. Germline V gene sequence: CDR1 SGHAT, CDR2 FQNNGV. The CDR3 nucleotides are TGTGCCAGCAGCCTACATGCCGGGACACTTACTCTAGCCAAAAACATTCAGTACTTC. This gives the protein CASSLHAGTLTLAKNIQYF.